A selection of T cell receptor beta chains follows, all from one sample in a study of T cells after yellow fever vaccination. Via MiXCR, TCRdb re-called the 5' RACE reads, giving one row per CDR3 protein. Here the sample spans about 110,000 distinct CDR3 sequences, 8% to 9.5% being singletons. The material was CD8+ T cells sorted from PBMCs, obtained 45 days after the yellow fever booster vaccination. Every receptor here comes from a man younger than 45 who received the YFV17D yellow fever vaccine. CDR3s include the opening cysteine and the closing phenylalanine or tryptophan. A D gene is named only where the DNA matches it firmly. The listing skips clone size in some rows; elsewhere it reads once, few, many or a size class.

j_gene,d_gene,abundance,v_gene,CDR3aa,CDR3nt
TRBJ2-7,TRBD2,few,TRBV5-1,CASSFRLAGGYEQYF,TGCGCCAGCAGCTTCAGACTAGCGGGAGGCTACGAGCAGTACTTC
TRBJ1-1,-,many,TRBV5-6,CASSLVGSAGTEAFF,TGTGCCAGCAGCTTGGTTGGGTCTGCTGGCACTGAAGCTTTCTTT
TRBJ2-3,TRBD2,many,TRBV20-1,CSARGLAGISDTQYF,TGCAGTGCTAGAGGACTAGCGGGAATATCAGATACGCAGTATTTT
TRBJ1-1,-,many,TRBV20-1,CSAPWMGRNTEAFF,TGCAGTGCCCCATGGATGGGGAGAAACACTGAAGCTTTCTTT
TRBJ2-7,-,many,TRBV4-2,CASSQDWSGEQYF,TGTGCCAGCAGCCAAGATTGGTCCGGCGAGCAGTACTTC
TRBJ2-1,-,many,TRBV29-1,CSVVLSYNEQFF,TGCAGCGTTGTCCTCTCCTACAATGAGCAGTTCTTC
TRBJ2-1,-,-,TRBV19,CASYPGGHDEQFF,TGTGCCAGTTACCCCGGGGGGCACGATGAGCAGTTCTTC
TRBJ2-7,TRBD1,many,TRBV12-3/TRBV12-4,CASSLRQGVNEQYF,TGTGCCAGCAGTTTGCGGCAGGGGGTCAACGAGCAGTACTTC
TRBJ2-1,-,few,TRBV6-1,CASSRDATNEQFF,TGTGCCAGCAGTCGGGACGCGACCAATGAGCAGTTCTTC
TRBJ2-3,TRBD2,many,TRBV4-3,CASSQDSLAGADTQYF,TGCGCCAGCAGCCAAGATTCACTAGCGGGAGCAGATACGCAGTATTTT
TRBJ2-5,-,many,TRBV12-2,CASRLPGEETQYF,TGTGCAAGTCGCCTCCCCGGGGAAGAGACCCAGTACTTC
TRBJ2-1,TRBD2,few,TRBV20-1,CCAPGLAGSSSYNEQFF,TGCTGTGCTCCGGGACTAGCGGGATCAAGCTCCTACAATGAGCAGTTCTTC
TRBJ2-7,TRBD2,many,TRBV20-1,CSARVVLAGGPGEQYF,TGCAGTGCTAGAGTTGTGCTAGCGGGAGGGCCTGGCGAGCAGTACTTC